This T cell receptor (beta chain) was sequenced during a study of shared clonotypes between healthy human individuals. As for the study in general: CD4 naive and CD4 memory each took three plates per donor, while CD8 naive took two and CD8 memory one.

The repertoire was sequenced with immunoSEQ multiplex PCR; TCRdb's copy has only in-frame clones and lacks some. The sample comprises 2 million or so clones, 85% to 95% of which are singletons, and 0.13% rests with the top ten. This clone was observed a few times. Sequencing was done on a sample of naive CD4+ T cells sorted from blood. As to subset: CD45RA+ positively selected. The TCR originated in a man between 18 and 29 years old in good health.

The CDR3 region is CASSVEGATNEKLFF. The CDR3 nucleotides are TGTGCCAGCAGCGTAGAGGGGGCAACTAATGAAAAACTGTTTTTT. The V call is TRBV9, the J call TRBJ1-4, with a weak D call TRBD1 (6 bases). Between the trimmed V and J ends, which lost 0 bases and 0 bases, there was a span of 6 bases. Germline CDR1 reads SGDLS; CDR2 reads YYNGEE. This CDR3 region has 15 residues.